The following is a T cell receptor beta chain sequence with its context. This CDR3 region has 15 residues. V shed 9 bases, J shed 0 bases, and the junction held 7 bases outside the gene matches. Per the germline V gene, CDR1 is MNHEY and CDR2 is SMNVEV (reference sequence). This sample is part of a study of T cells in Graves' hyperthyroidism and ophthalmopathy. RNA transcripts were the template for amplifying TCR beta CDR3 regions. HTBI primers were the set used in a first-round RT-PCR of the TCR CDR3. TCRdb passed the multiplex PCR reads through MiXCR, listing each CDR3 protein once. Among 250,000 to 350,000 distinct CDR3 sequences listed, over 15% were seen once.

This sequence originates from an older woman with Graves' ophthalmopathy. The sample taken for sequencing was blood. The rearrangement links TRBV27 to TRBJ1-3, with 8 bases that match TRBD1. This chain's CDR3 is CASGRQGISGNTIYF. In nucleotides, the CDR3 is TGTGCCAGTGGGAGACAGGGGATCTCTGGAAACACCATATATTTT.